Reported below is one TCR beta chain. Time point of the sample: pre-treatment baseline. The record originates from a study of blood T cell dynamics during melanoma immunotherapy. The protocol was immunoSEQ multiplex PCR, while the TCRdb copy is restricted to in-frame clones and leaves out a portion. Of about 11,000 clones listed, roughly 81% are singletons. Per the germline V gene, CDR1 is MNHEY and CDR2 is SVGAGI. The CDR3 contains 14 residues. Trimming pared 3 bases from V and 1 base from J, leaving 9 bases between. V usage is TRBV6-5 and J usage is TRBJ1-1; D remains unclear. The receptor was derived from a human donor with melanoma. Source: blood, taken from a patient treated with checkpoint blockade. CDR3 bases: TGTGCCAGCAGTTATTACAACAGGAACACTGAAGCTTTCTTT. Its translation: CASSYYNRNTEAFF.